This TCR beta chain was obtained from a study of cytomegalovirus exposure and HLA in healthy donors. Overall study findings and caveats: The listing of 150 to 200 TCR beta chains classed them as cytomegalovirus-associated.

TCRdb's table, derived via immunoSEQ multiplex PCR, lists solely in-frame clones and lacks some. The sample carries about 120,000 clones, around 85% recorded once. Unmatched junction bases numbered 14, after V lost 5 bases and J lost 1 base. Germline assignment: CDR1 SEHNR and CDR2 FQNEAQ (reference sequence). This CDR3 is built from 18 residues. About this clone itself: Its target is unknown.

The sequence derives from a woman in her twenties or thirties in good health and CMV-seronegative. This chain joins TRBV7-9 and TRBJ2-3, with 8 bases lining up with TRBD2. Sequencing input: PBMCs. CDR3 region: CASSPTIPGLGGTDTQYF. The CDR3 DNA reads as TGTGCCAGCAGCCCGACGATACCGGGACTAGGCGGCACAGATACGCAGTATTTT.